A selection of T cell receptor beta chains follows, all from one sample in a study of T cells after yellow fever vaccination. TCRdb re-analysed the 5' RACE reads in MiXCR, keeping a single row per CDR3 protein. The sample includes approximately 450,000 distinct CDR3 sequences, around 19% seen only once; the top ten take about 18%. The source was PBMCs, collected before the yellow fever booster vaccination. The receptors come from a man between 18 and 29 years old who received the YFV17D yellow fever vaccine. The CDR3 runs from the conserved cysteine through the conserved F or W. A D gene is named only where the DNA matches it firmly. For some rows the clone size is stated as once, few or many, or as a class when expanded; others skip it.

>TRBV7-2|-|-|TRBJ2-5
CASTVVGGRETQYF
TGTGCCAGCACCGTTGTGGGAGGTCGAGAGACCCAGTACTTC
>TRBV20-1|many|-|TRBJ2-3
CSADPLASGTDTQYF
TGCAGTGCCGACCCCCTAGCGTCCGGCACAGATACGCAGTATTTT
>TRBV7-8|medium-sized|TRBD2|TRBJ2-3
CASSPQRGGRDTQYF
TGTGCCAGCAGCCCCCAGCGGGGGGGCCGTGATACGCAGTATTTT
>TRBV12-3/TRBV12-4|-|TRBD2|TRBJ2-5
CASTSGGETQYF
TGTGCCAGCACTAGCGGGGGTGAGACCCAGTACTTC
>TRBV7-9|-|TRBD2|TRBJ2-3
CASSLVLAGGSDTQYF
TGTGCCAGCAGCTTGGTGCTAGCGGGGGGGTCAGATACGCAGTATTTT
>TRBV7-2|-|-|TRBJ2-1
CASMRFFTYNEQFF
TGTGCCAGCATGCGGTTTTTCACCTACAATGAGCAGTTCTTC
>TRBV27|-|TRBD2|TRBJ2-2
CASSSPLSGGDTGELFF
TGTGCCAGCAGTTCTCCCCTCAGCGGGGGTGACACCGGGGAGCTGTTTTTT
>TRBV5-5|few|-|TRBJ1-5
CASSFGAGDVQPQHF
TGTGCCAGCAGCTTCGGGGCCGGGGACGTCCAACCCCAGCATTTT
>TRBV20-1|-|TRBD2|TRBJ2-1
CSARDSYGGRRGEQFF
TGCAGTGCTAGAGATTCATACGGGGGGAGGCGCGGTGAGCAGTTCTTC
>TRBV29-1|many|-|TRBJ2-1
CSVEGGGSYNEQFF
TGCAGCGTTGAAGGAGGGGGCTCCTACAATGAGCAGTTCTTC
>TRBV27|few|-|TRBJ1-1
CASSLSRRNTEAFF
TGTGCCAGCAGTTTATCAAGGCGGAACACTGAAGCTTTCTTT
>TRBV20-1|few|TRBD1|TRBJ1-2
CSAMDRAGYGYTF
TGCAGTGCTATGGACAGGGCAGGCTATGGCTACACCTTC
>TRBV12-3/TRBV12-4|-|-|TRBJ1-3
CASSLTGVNTIYF
TGTGCCAGCAGTTTAACGGGGGTGAACACCATATATTTT
>TRBV9|few|-|TRBJ2-2
CASSVEAGRSGELFF
TGTGCCAGCAGCGTAGAGGCAGGAAGGAGCGGGGAGCTGTTTTTT
>TRBV15|-|-|TRBJ1-1
CATRRGVSTEAFF
TGTGCCACCCGCAGAGGAGTGAGCACTGAAGCTTTCTTT
>TRBV7-2|-|-|TRBJ2-7
CASTEGASGFSYEQYF
TGTGCCAGCACGGAGGGGGCTAGCGGCTTCTCCTACGAGCAGTACTTC
>TRBV4-1|few|TRBD1|TRBJ2-1
CASSGTGTGGYNEQFF
TGCGCCAGCAGCGGAACCGGGACAGGGGGTTACAATGAGCAGTTCTTC
>TRBV28|few|-|TRBJ2-5
CASSLAGWETQYF
TGTGCCAGCAGTTTAGCTGGGTGGGAGACCCAGTACTTC
>TRBV7-2|few|TRBD1|TRBJ1-6
CASNISHRGTGNSPLHF
TGTGCCAGCAACATCTCACACAGAGGGACAGGCAATTCACCCCTCCACTTT
>TRBV6-5|few|-|TRBJ1-6
CASSSLVGARSPLHF
TGTGCCAGCAGTTCCCTCGTGGGGGCGCGTTCACCCCTCCACTTT
>TRBV5-1|few|TRBD1|TRBJ2-7
CASSQSPGQGSYEQYF
TGCGCCAGCAGCCAGTCACCGGGACAGGGTTCCTACGAGCAGTACTTC
>TRBV7-2|few|TRBD2|TRBJ2-5
CASRTGLAGGPTLETQYF
TGTGCCAGCAGAACAGGACTAGCGGGGGGCCCGACCCTAGAGACCCAGTACTTC